Sequencing of this T cell receptor (beta chain) was carried out in a study of T-cell reconstitution after alpha-beta-depleted transplantation in children. Overall study findings and caveats: Newly made T cells mostly supplied T-cell counts and diversity one year after transplant.

CDR3 length: 16 residues. Trimming left V 5 bases short and J 4 bases short, with 18 bases between. Germline CDR1 and CDR2: SGHTA and FQGTGA. For TCRbeta, the library was prepared with unique molecular identifiers. TCRdb reprocessed the PCR reads with MiXCR, giving one entry per CDR3 protein. The profile shows hundreds of thousands of distinct CDR3 sequences, 25% of them singletons. Details on this clonotype: Its antigen is currently unknown.

The receptor comes from a girl aged 2-15 years with Fanconi anemia, due to receive a stem cell transplant. The chain links TRBV7-3 to TRBJ2-1; TRBD1 or TRBD2 may be the D gene (5 bases each). Sequenced material: PBMCs, taken before TCRalphabeta/CD19-depleted stem cell transplant. The CDR3 here is CASSGTPGRTYNEQFF. CDR3 nucleotides: TGTGCCAGCAGCGGAACTCCGGGACGAACGTACAATGAGCAGTTCTTC.